Below are 11 T cell receptor beta chains sequenced from a single sample in a study of blood T cells in healthy people across ages. Using a J-beta primer mix together with a sample-barcoded 5' primer, a second PCR was run for about 6 to 11 cycles. TCRdb re-analysed the 5' RACE reads in MiXCR, keeping a single row per CDR3 protein. This sample has hundreds of thousands of distinct CDR3 sequences, with more than 25% found just once. Sequenced material: blood. Source of these receptors: a woman aged 80 or older in good health.

This clonotype was observed many times. J is TRBJ2-5 and V is TRBV28; 8 bases are a match to TRBD2. The junction had 9 bases not matched to a gene; V was cut back by 8 bases and J by 4 bases. CDR3 length equals 14 residues. Looked up from germline, CDR1 is MDHEN and CDR2 is SYDVKM. The DNA of the CDR3 is TGTGCCAGCTTGAGTTCGGGGGGGGGAGAGACCCAGTACTTC. Translation: CASLSSGGGETQYF.

The chain combines TRBV12-3 or TRBV12-4 with TRBJ1-2; D not certain. Trimming removed 4 bases from V and 4 bases from J, with 16 bases in between. The CDR3 contains 15 residues. In DNA form, the CDR3 reads TGTGCCAGCAGTTCCGCCGCCCCGGGGAGCTATGGCTACACCTTC. This gives the protein CASSSAAPGSYGYTF.

Concerning this clonotype itself: Given a much more abundant clone one base away, this may be a read error. CDR3 DNA: TGTGTCAGCAGCCAAACACCTTGGACGCAGTATTTT. This codes for CVSSQTPWTQYF. The chain recombines TRBV14 with TRBJ2-3; D is unclear. Looked up from germline, CDR1 is SGHDN and CDR2 is FVKESK. The CDR3 consists of 12 residues. Full variable domain (rest looked up from reference TRBV14 and TRBJ2-3): EAGVTQFPSHSVIEKGQTVTLRCDPISGHDNLYWYRRVMGKEIKFLLHFVKESKQDESGMPNNRFLAERTGGTYSTLKVQPAELEDSGVYFCVSSQTPWTQYFGPGTRLTVL.

Concerning this clonotype: This may come from a read error, since a much larger clone is one base off. V gene TRBV11-2 combines with J gene TRBJ2-7; TRBD1 might be the D (6 bases). The germline V gene encodes CDR1 SGHAT and CDR2 FQNNGV. This CDR3 spans 15 amino acids. CDR3 amino acids: CASNLLPGDSYEQYF. DNA of the CDR3: TGTGCCAGCAACTTATTGCCAGGGGACTCCTACGAGCAGTACTTC.

This clonotype was picked up many times. V is TRBV10-3 and J is TRBJ2-3, with D maybe TRBD2 (5 bases). V lost 8 bases to trimming and J lost 3 bases, with 9 bases between them. CDR3 length: 12 amino acids. Germline values: CDR1 ENHRY, CDR2 SYGVKD. The CDR3 loop is CAIAAGTDTQYF. The DNA of the CDR3 is TGTGCCATCGCTGCGGGTACAGATACGCAGTATTTT.

This clonotype was counted ten times or more. The V and J genes are TRBV6-2 or TRBV6-3 and TRBJ2-1, with D unresolved. Per germline, CDR1 MNHEY and CDR2 SVGEGT. V was pared by 2 bases and J by 7 bases, with 21 bases between. The CDR3 has 17 amino acids. CDR3 nucleotide sequence: TGTGCCAGCAGTTACCCCCATCGAGGAATAATGAGGAATGAGCAGTTCTTC. As protein: CASSYPHRGIMRNEQFF.

The chain uses TRBV15 and TRBJ2-5; possible D gene TRBD2, 6 bases. V lost 0 bases, J lost 2 bases, and 13 bases lay in between. This CDR3 comprises 16 residues. The V gene's germline CDR1 is LNHNV and CDR2 YYDKDF (reference sequence). This CDR3 is CATSRDLAPRQETQYF. As DNA, the CDR3 is TGTGCCACCAGCAGAGATCTAGCGCCCCGACAAGAGACCCAGTACTTC. Supplemented by reference TRBV15 and TRBJ2-5, the full variable domain reads DAMVIQNPRYQVTQFGKPVTLSCSQTLNHNVMYWYQQKSSQAPKLLFHYYDKDFNNEADTPDNFQSRRPNTSFCFLDIRSPGLGDTAMYLCATSRDLAPRQETQYFGPGTRLLVL.

In its sample, this clonotype was seen many times. V and J are TRBV12-3 or TRBV12-4 and TRBJ2-7; D possibly uses TRBD1 or TRBD2 (7 bases each). Trimming stripped 0 bases from V and 3 bases from J, with 15 bases between. The CDR3 is made up of 16 amino acids. The CDR3 loop is CASSLAGGTARYEQYF. The CDR3 nucleotides read TGTGCCAGCAGTTTAGCGGGAGGGACAGCCCGCTACGAGCAGTACTTC.

This clonotype was counted between two and nine times. A junction end diverges from the germline sequence, so it may reflect a read error. This chain uses TRBV29-1 with TRBJ2-7; D is unresolved. The J call may be in error: the DNA end matches TRBJ2-5 better. The CDR3 is 15 residues long. Germline V gives CDR1 SQVTM, CDR2 ANQGSEA. CDR3 in amino acids: CSVAYRRTGQGTQYF. CDR3 sequence (DNA): TGCAGCGTTGCCTATAGACGGACGGGCCAAGGGACCCAGTACTTC.

This clonotype was detected ten times or more. This rearrangement joins TRBV5-1 to TRBJ2-7; TRBD1 matches 8 bases. V dropped 4 bases and J dropped 5; count of bases not matched to a gene: 11. CDR3 length: 15 amino acids. Germline V gives CDR1 SGHRS, CDR2 YFSETQ. The CDR3 reads CASSVGPQGAHEQYF. As DNA, the CDR3 is TGCGCCAGCAGCGTAGGTCCCCAGGGGGCCCACGAGCAGTACTTC.

This clonotype was detected ten times or more. J is TRBJ2-5 and V is TRBV6-5, with 8 bases matching TRBD2. Germline-derived CDR1 and CDR2 are MNHEY and SVGAGI. Trimming took 2 bases from V and 6 from J; bases not matched to a gene: 20. The CDR3 runs 19 residues. The CDR3 here is CASSYGLGWTSSETKTQYF. CDR3 DNA: TGTGCCAGCAGTTACGGGCTGGGCTGGACTAGCAGCGAGACGAAGACCCAGTACTTC.